Shown below are 19 T cell receptor beta chains from a single sample sequenced in a study of OX40 agonist ivuxolimab in advanced cancers. Generated by immunoSEQ multiplex PCR, the TCRdb table keeps only in-frame clones and is missing some. The data contain tens of thousands of clones, around 90% of them seen just once; the ten biggest clones take up more than 13%. The sample in question was CD4+ or CD8+ T cells sorted from blood, obtained in a trial of the OX40 agonist ivuxolimab. These receptors came from an adult with an advanced solid tumor such as melanoma, head and neck, liver or kidney cancer.

This clone was detected a few times. J is TRBJ2-1 and V is TRBV6-6; D may be TRBD2 (5 bases). Germline V CDR1 and CDR2: MNHNY, SVGAGI (reference sequence). Trimming stripped 2 bases from V and 0 bases from J, with 8 bases between. The CDR3 spans 15 residues. The CDR3 here is CASSYERRSYNEQFF. CDR3 DNA: TGTGCCAGCAGTTACGAGCGGCGCTCCTACAATGAGCAGTTCTTC.

The gene calls are TRBV11-3 and TRBJ1-1; D remains unclear. Germline CDR1 reads SGHNT; CDR2 reads YENEEA. The CDR3 spans 13 residues. Trimming cost V 6 bases and J 1 base, with 9 bases left between them. CDR3 bases: TGTGCCAGCAGTTCCGGGAAGAACACTGAAGCTTTCTTT. This encodes CASSSGKNTEAFF.

The rearrangement joins TRBV9 to TRBJ1-1, with D tentatively TRBD1 (6 bases). The V gene lost 0 bases and the J gene lost 1 base, with 7 bases spanning the gap. Germline V gene data show CDR1 as SGDLS and CDR2 as YYNGEE. The CDR3 is 14 amino acids. The CDR3 reads CASSVAQGNTEAFF. CDR3 nucleotides: TGTGCCAGCAGCGTAGCACAGGGGAACACTGAAGCTTTCTTT.

This clone was observed a few times. V usage is TRBV5-1 and J usage is TRBJ2-4; TRBD1 aligns across 7 bases. CDR1 is SGHRS and CDR2 is YFSETQ in the germline V gene. The CDR3 contains 17 residues. The J segment lost 0 bases and the V segment lost 4 bases, leaving 10 bases of the junction unmatched. The CDR3 loop is CASSPGTASLAKNIQYF. The CDR3 region has the DNA TGCGCCAGCAGCCCAGGGACAGCCAGTCTAGCCAAAAACATTCAGTACTTC.

The chain combines TRBV5-8 with TRBJ2-2, with a possible D match to TRBD2 (7 bases). The V gene's germline CDR1 is SGHTS and CDR2 YDEGEE. The CDR3 contains 15 residues. Trimming pared 1 base from V and 6 bases from J, leaving 13 bases between. CDR3 nucleotide sequence: TGTGCCAGCAGCTTGAGGGGGGGACAAGCCGGGGAGCTGTTTTTT. It codes for CASSLRGGQAGELFF.

The chain uses TRBV5-1 and TRBJ2-7, with TRBD1 matching over 9 bases. The CDR3 extends over 14 amino acids. V lost 4 bases to trimming and J lost 1 base; unmatched junction nucleotides: 3. Germline lookup yields CDR1 SGHRS and CDR2 YFSETQ. The CDR3 is CASSPGQGSYEQYF. In DNA, the CDR3 is TGCGCCAGCAGCCCCGGACAGGGGTCCTACGAGCAGTACTTC.

V gene TRBV15 combines with J gene TRBJ2-7; no clear D. The CDR3 consists of 12 residues. CDR1 is LNHNV, CDR2 YYDKDF, per germline (reference sequence). Trimming took off 2 bases at V and 7 bases at J, with 9 bases between the two ends. The CDR3 region is CATSRLSREQYF. The CDR3 DNA reads TGTGCCACCAGCAGACTGTCTCGGGAGCAGTACTTC. Full variable domain (outside the CDR3, taken from reference TRBV15 and TRBJ2-7): DAMVIQNPRYQVTQFGKPVTLSCSQTLNHNVMYWYQQKSSQAPKLLFHYYDKDFNNEADTPDNFQSRRPNTSFCFLDIRSPGLGDTAMYLCATSRLSREQYFGPGTRLTVT.

The chain recombines TRBV6-1 with TRBJ2-4; the match to TRBD1 covers 9 bases. CDR1 and CDR2 (germline): MNHNS, SASEGT. The CDR3 length is 15 residues. The V segment lost 1 base and the J segment 6 bases; nucleotides outside the gene matches: 4. CDR3 region: CASSEGETGGNIQYF. The CDR3 DNA reads as TGTGCCAGCAGTGAAGGGGAGACAGGGGGAAACATTCAGTACTTC.

CDR3 nucleotides: TGTGCCAGCTACGACAGGGGGGATCAGCCCCAGCATTTT. It encodes CASYDRGDQPQHF. The V call is TRBV6-5, the J call TRBJ1-5; TRBD1 aligns across 9 bases. The V gene's germline CDR1 is MNHEY and CDR2 SVGAGI. The CDR3 spans 13 residues. Trimming took 8 bases from V and 5 from J; bases not matched to a gene: 4.

J is TRBJ2-1 and V is TRBV19, with 12 bases identical to TRBD1. The CDR3 length is 15 residues. CDR1 and CDR2 (germline): LNHDA, SQIVND (reference sequence). The trim removed 5 bases at V and 7 bases at J, leaving 6 bases unmatched. CDR3 region: CASSPGTGGKNEQFF. CDR3 coding DNA: TGTGCCAGTAGTCCCGGGACAGGGGGCAAGAATGAGCAGTTCTTC.

The V gene is TRBV7-2, the J gene TRBJ2-1; 8 bases map to TRBD1. The CDR3 is 16 residues long. V shed 2 bases and J 2 bases; nucleotides not matched to a gene: 5. CDR1 and CDR2 (germline): SGHTA, FQGNSA. The CDR3 region has the DNA TGTGCCAGCAGCTTACTAGGACAGGGTACCTACAATGAGCAGTTCTTC. Translation: CASSLLGQGTYNEQFF.

The rearrangement uses TRBV27 and TRBJ1-2; 8 bases are a match to TRBD1. The CDR3 covers 14 residues. With 6 bases clipped from V and 3 bases from J, the junction kept 6 bases outside the gene matches. Germline V gives CDR1 MNHEY, CDR2 SMNVEV (reference sequence). Here the CDR3 DNA reads TGTGCCAGCAGGAACAGGGGGGGAGACTATGGCTACACCTTC. The encoded protein is CASRNRGGDYGYTF.

The chain has TRBV18 and TRBJ2-2; D uncertain. CDR1 is KGHSH, CDR2 LQKENI, per germline. V was pared by 0 bases and J by 3 bases, with 11 bases between. CDR3 length: 16 amino acids. The CDR3 loop is CASSPPGTYYTGELFF. CDR3 in DNA: TGTGCCAGCTCACCACCGGGCACATACTACACCGGGGAGCTGTTTTTT.

With regard to this clone: The sample holds other DNA sequences that translate to the same CDR3. The chain carries TRBV5-1 and TRBJ2-7; D unclear. The germline V gene encodes CDR1 SGHRS and CDR2 YFSETQ. V lost 0 bases and J lost 0, with 13 bases in between. This CDR3 is 16 amino acids long. The CDR3 here is CASSLGHRDSSYEQYF. For the CDR3, the DNA is TGCGCCAGCAGCTTGGGCCACCGTGATAGCTCCTACGAGCAGTACTTC. The variable domain in full, with the rest retrieved from reference TRBV5-1 and TRBJ2-7, is KAGVTQTPRYLIKTRGQQVTLSCSPISGHRSVSWYQQTPGQGLQFLFEYFSETQRNKGNFPGRFSGRQFSNSRSEMNVSTLELGDSALYLCASSLGHRDSSYEQYFGPGTRLTVT.

The V call is TRBV7-6, the J call TRBJ2-3; D is ambiguous. The CDR3 totals 14 residues. V was cut by 2 bases and J by 4 bases, with 10 bases left in between. In germline, CDR1 is SGHVS, CDR2 FNYEAQ. The DNA of the CDR3 is TGTGCCAGCAGCTTAAAGCTGCGTGCAGATACGCAGTATTTT. This sequence encodes CASSLKLRADTQYF.

The chain joins TRBV7-3 to TRBJ1-5; TRBD1 matches at 9 bases. V was clipped by 3 bases and J by 9 bases; unmatched bases: 3. Germline V gene lookup returns CDR1 SGHTA and CDR2 FQGTGA. This CDR3 is built from 13 residues. The DNA for the CDR3 is TGTGCCAGCAGCTTCCCGGACAGGGGGCCCCAGCATTTT. Translating it yields CASSFPDRGPQHF.

A few counts support this clone. V and J are TRBV4-1 and TRBJ2-5, with D unresolved. Germline CDR1 and CDR2: MGHRA and YSYEKL. V was trimmed by 0 bases and J by 2 bases, leaving 10 bases between them. The CDR3 contains 15 residues. CDR3 region: CASSQDPVNQETQYF. CDR3 in DNA: TGCGCCAGCAGCCAAGATCCAGTTAATCAAGAGACCCAGTACTTC.

The chain is built from TRBV5-1 and TRBJ2-2; D is unclear. The V gene lost 0 bases and the J gene lost 6 bases, with 3 bases spanning the gap. This CDR3 spans 12 amino acids. Germline V lookup: CDR1 SGHRS, CDR2 YFSETQ. CDR3 sequence reads: CASSLGAGELFF. The CDR3 bases are TGCGCCAGCAGCTTGGGGGCCGGGGAGCTGTTTTTT.

The chain couples TRBV19 to TRBJ2-7; 7 bases line up with TRBD1. Per germline, CDR1 LNHDA and CDR2 SQIVND (reference sequence). The CDR3 is made up of 12 amino acids. The V and J ends lost 4 bases and 6 bases, in that order; junction bases with no gene match: 3. CDR3 in amino acids: CASSTDRAEQYF. The DNA of the CDR3 is TGTGCCAGTAGTACCGACAGGGCCGAGCAGTACTTC.